This T cell receptor beta chain was captured by sequencing in a study of Graves' ophthalmopathy and Graves' hyperthyroidism. The overall study: Researchers obtained peripheral blood at initial diagnosis, before any treatment had begun. Study outcomes and limitations: In separating ophthalmopathy from stable hyperthyroidism, a 13-signature model achieved around 85% sensitivity and about 80% specificity.

TCR beta CDR3 amplification used RNA transcripts. An opening RT-PCR round employed HTBI primers and preceded a second-round multiplex PCR. TCRdb independently ran MiXCR on the multiplex PCR reads; one entry per CDR3 protein. The sample shows roughly 220,000 distinct CDR3 sequences, roughly 50% of them seen only once. The CDR3 loop spans 14 amino acids. Germline assignment: CDR1 SNHLY and CDR2 FYNNEI. V shed 8 bases and J shed 2 bases, with 16 bases lying between them. The sample holds many counts of this clonotype. Its target is not known. This sequence originates from an adult man with Graves' ophthalmopathy. Specimen: peripheral blood. The V call is TRBV2, the J call TRBJ2-7; TRBD2 is a possible D gene (6 bases). DNA of the CDR3: TGTGCCAGCCTTCTCGGACTACCACCCTACGAGCAGTACTTC. Translating it yields CASLLGLPPYEQYF. Full variable domain (missing parts from reference TRBV2 and TRBJ2-7): EPEVTQTPSHQVTQMGQEVILRCVPISNHLYFYWYRQILGQKVEFLVSFYNNEISEKSEIFDDQFSVERPDGSNFTLKIRSTKLEDSAMYFCASLLGLPPYEQYFGPGTRLTVT.